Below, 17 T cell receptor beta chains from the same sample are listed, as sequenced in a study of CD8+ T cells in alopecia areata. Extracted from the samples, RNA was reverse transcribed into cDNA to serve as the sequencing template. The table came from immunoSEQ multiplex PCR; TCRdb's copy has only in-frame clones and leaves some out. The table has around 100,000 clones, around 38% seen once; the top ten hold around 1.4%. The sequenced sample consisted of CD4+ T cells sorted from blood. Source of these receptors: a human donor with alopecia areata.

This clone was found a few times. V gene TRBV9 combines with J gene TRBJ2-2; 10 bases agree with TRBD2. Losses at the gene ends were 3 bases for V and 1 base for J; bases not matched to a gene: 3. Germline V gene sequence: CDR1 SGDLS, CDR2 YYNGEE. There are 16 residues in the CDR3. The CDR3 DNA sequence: TGTGCCAGCAGCGCAGGACTAGCGGAGAACACCGGGGAGCTGTTTTTT. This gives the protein CASSAGLAENTGELFF. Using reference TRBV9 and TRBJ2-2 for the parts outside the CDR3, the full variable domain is DSGVTQTPKHLITATGQRVTLRCSPRSGDLSVYWYQQSLDQGLQFLIQYYNGEERAKGNILERFSAQQFPDLHSELNLSSLELGDSALYFCASSAGLAENTGELFFGEGSRLTVL.

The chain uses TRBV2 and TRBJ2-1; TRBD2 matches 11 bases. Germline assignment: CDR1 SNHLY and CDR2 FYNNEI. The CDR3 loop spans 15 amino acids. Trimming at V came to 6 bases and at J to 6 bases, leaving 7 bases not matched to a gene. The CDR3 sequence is CASSYLAGGANEQFF. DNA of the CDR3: TGTGCCAGCAGCTACCTAGCGGGAGGTGCCAATGAGCAGTTCTTC.

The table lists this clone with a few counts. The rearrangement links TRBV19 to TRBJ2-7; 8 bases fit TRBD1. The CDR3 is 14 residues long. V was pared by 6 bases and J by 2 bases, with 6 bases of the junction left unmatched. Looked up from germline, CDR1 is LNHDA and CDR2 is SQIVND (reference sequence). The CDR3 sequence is CASSGQGGAYEQYF. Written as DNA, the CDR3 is TGTGCCAGTAGCGGACAGGGTGGCGCCTACGAGCAGTACTTC.

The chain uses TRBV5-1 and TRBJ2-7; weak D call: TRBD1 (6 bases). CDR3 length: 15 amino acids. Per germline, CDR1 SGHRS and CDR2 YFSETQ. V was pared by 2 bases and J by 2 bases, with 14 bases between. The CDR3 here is CASSFSAGETYEQYF. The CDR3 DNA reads TGCGCCAGCAGCTTTTCGGCAGGGGAGACCTACGAGCAGTACTTC.

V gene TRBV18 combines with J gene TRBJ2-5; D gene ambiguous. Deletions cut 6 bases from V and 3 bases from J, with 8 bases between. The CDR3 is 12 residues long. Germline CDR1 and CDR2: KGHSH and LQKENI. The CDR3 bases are TGTGCCAGCTCCCTAGGCGAAGAGACCCAGTACTTC. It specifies CASSLGEETQYF.

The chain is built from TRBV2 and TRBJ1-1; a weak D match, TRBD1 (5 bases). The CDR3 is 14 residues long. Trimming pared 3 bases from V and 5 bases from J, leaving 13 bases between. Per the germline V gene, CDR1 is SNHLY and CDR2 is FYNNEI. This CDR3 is CASSDTGRSTEAFF. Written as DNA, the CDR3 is TGTGCCAGCAGTGATACAGGTCGATCAACTGAAGCTTTCTTT.

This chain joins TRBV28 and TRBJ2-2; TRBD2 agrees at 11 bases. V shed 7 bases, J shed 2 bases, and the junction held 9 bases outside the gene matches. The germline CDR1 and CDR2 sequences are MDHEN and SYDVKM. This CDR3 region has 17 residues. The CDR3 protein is CASITTSGIQNTGELFF. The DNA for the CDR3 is TGTGCCAGCATCACGACTAGCGGGATTCAAAACACCGGGGAGCTGTTTTTT.

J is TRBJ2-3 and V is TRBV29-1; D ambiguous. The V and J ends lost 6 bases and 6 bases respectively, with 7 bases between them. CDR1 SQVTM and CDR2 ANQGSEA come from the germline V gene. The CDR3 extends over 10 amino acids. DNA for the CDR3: TGCAGCGTCGCACGGGATACGCAGTATTTT. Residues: CSVARDTQYF.

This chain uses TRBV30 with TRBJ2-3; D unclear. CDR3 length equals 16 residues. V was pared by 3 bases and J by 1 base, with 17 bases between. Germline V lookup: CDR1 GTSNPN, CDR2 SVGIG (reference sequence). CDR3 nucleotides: TGTGCCTGGAGACCCTCTTTCTGGTCGCGCACAGATACGCAGTATTTT. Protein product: CAWRPSFWSRTDTQYF.

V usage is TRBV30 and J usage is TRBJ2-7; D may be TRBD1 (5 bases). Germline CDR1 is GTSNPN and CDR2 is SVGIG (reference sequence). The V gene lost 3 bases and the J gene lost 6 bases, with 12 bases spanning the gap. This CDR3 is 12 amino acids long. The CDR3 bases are TGTGCCTGGAGCCCCAGGGCCGGCGAGCAGTACTTC. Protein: CAWSPRAGEQYF.

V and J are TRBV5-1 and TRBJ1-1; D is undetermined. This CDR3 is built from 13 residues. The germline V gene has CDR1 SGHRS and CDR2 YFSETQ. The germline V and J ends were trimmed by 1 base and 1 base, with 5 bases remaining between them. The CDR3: CASSLWENTEAFF. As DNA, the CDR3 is TGCGCCAGCAGCTTGTGGGAGAACACTGAAGCTTTCTTT. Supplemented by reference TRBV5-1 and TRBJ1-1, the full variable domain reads KAGVTQTPRYLIKTRGQQVTLSCSPISGHRSVSWYQQTPGQGLQFLFEYFSETQRNKGNFPGRFSGRQFSNSRSEMNVSTLELGDSALYLCASSLWENTEAFFGQGTRLTVV.

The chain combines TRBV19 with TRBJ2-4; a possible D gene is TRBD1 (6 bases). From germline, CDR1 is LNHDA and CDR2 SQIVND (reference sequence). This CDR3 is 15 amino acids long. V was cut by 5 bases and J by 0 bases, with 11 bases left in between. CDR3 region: CASSDRDKAKNIQYF. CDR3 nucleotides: TGTGCCAGTAGTGACCGGGACAAAGCCAAAAACATTCAGTACTTC.

DNA of the CDR3: TGTGCCAGCAGCGTGCAGTTTGGAGCCGATACGCAGTATTTT. Its protein is CASSVQFGADTQYF. V is TRBV9 and J is TRBJ2-3; no clear D gene. Trimming removed 2 bases at V and 6 bases at J, with 13 bases between. The CDR3 has 14 residues. Germline loops: CDR1 SGDLS, CDR2 YYNGEE.

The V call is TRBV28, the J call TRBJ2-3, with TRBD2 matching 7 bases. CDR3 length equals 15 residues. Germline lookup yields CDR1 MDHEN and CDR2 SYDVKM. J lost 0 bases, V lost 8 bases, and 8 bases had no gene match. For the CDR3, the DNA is TGTGCCAGCCGGCCGTGGGGGGGAAGCACAGATACGCAGTATTTT. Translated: CASRPWGGSTDTQYF. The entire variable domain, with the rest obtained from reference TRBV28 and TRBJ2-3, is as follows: DVKVTQSSRYLVKRTGEKVFLECVQDMDHENMFWYRQDPGLGLRLIYFSYDVKMKEKGDIPEGYSVSREKKERFSLILESASTNQTSMYLCASRPWGGSTDTQYFGPGTRLTVL.

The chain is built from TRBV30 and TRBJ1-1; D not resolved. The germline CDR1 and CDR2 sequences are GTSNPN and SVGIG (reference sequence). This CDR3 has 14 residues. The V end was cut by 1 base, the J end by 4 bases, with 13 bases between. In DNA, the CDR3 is TGTGCCTGGAGTGACTGGACCGAGCGCACTGAAGCTTTCTTT. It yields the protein CAWSDWTERTEAFF.

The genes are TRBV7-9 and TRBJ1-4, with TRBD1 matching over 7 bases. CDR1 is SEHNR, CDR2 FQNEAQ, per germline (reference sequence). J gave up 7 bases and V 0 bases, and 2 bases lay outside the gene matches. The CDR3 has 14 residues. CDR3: CASSLAGGGEKLFF. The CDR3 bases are TGTGCCAGCAGCTTAGCAGGGGGCGGTGAAAAACTGTTTTTT.

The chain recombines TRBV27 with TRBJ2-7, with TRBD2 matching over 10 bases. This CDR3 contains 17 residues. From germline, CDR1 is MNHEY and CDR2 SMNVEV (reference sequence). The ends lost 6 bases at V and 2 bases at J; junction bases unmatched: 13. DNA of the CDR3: TGTGCCAGCAGCTCAAATCAATGGACTAGCGGCCCCTACGAGCAGTACTTC. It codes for CASSSNQWTSGPYEQYF.